The rows below give T cell receptor beta chains drawn from one sample of a study of TIL therapy for anti-PD-1-resistant metastatic lung cancer. Profiled with immunoSEQ multiplex PCR; TCRdb holds only in-frame clones, not every one. The sample has fewer than 30,000 clones; roughly 69% are singletons. Specimen: tumor tissue, collected at baseline. Receptors were obtained from a woman between 30 and 85 years old with non-small cell lung cancer. Each CDR3 is given with its conserved first and last residue. Fields, in order: CDR3 protein, CDR3 DNA, clone size, D gene, V gene, J gene. D genes are given only for firm matches. Part of the rows lack a size; the others show once, few, many or a class for expanded clones.

CASGRGYEQYF	TGTGCCTCGGGCAGGGGCTACGAGCAGTACTTC	few	.	TRBV6-5	TRBJ2-7
CASSFGDRVTDTQYF	TGCGCCAGCAGCTTTGGTGACAGGGTAACAGATACGCAGTATTTT	.	TRBD1	TRBV5-1	TRBJ2-3
CASSDYKVGREVTQYF	TGTGCCAGCAGTGATTACAAAGTCGGGAGGGAAGTTACGCAGTATTTT	.	TRBD2	TRBV6-1	TRBJ2-3
CSVVVRLSSYEQYF	TGCAGCGTTGTGGTACGGCTGAGCTCCTACGAGCAGTACTTC	.	.	TRBV29-1	TRBJ2-7
CASSEASRLAGGEQYF	TGTGCCAGCAGTGAAGCGTCAAGACTAGCGGGCGGAGAGCAGTACTTC	.	TRBD2	TRBV2	TRBJ2-7
CASSSATRVGNTIYF	TGTGCCAGCAGTTCGGCGACAAGGGTTGGAAACACCATATATTTT	few	.	TRBV28	TRBJ1-3
CASSPSRQVGETQYF	TGTGCCAGCAGCCCCTCCCGACAGGTAGGGGAGACCCAGTACTTC	.	.	TRBV5-6	TRBJ2-5
CASSLWGVLNTEAFF	TGTGCCAGCAGTCTCTGGGGGGTTCTGAACACTGAAGCTTTCTTT	once	.	TRBV13	TRBJ1-1
CASSPGLAPLEQYF	TGTGCCAGCTCTCCGGGACTAGCACCCCTCGAGCAGTACTTC	few	TRBD2	TRBV18	TRBJ2-7
CARQGKGYTF	TGTGCCAGACAGGGGAAAGGCTACACCTTC	few	TRBD1	TRBV2	TRBJ1-2
CASSDSIWGVSNQPQHF	TGTGCCAGCAGTGACTCGATATGGGGAGTAAGCAATCAGCCCCAGCATTTT	few	.	TRBV6-4	TRBJ1-5